The 23 T cell receptor beta chains listed next were all sequenced from one sample in a study of persistence of HIV-infected CD4 T cells. This nonspecific control used anti-CD3/anti-CD28 bead stimulation of CD4+ T cells. Sorting selected CD4+ T cells upregulating both CD40 ligand and CD69. Their recognized antigens are unknown. The immunoSEQ assay was version 4, run in survey mode. This table comes from immunoSEQ multiplex PCR, and its TCRdb copy is limited to in-frame clones, with some not included. The sample has 35,000 to 55,000 clones, 88% seen once. Here the sequenced sample was CD4+ T cells sorted from PBMCs after roughly 18-hour stimulation, taken from a patient who received antiretroviral therapy. The receptors derive from an adult woman with HIV who was CMV-seropositive.

The chain couples TRBV5-1 to TRBJ1-2; 7 bases line up with TRBD1. Germline CDR1 reads SGHRS; CDR2 reads YFSETQ. V lost 3 bases, J lost 8 bases, and 10 bases stayed unmatched. The CDR3 extends over 14 amino acids. The CDR3 nucleotides read TGCGCCAGCAGCTCGACAGGGTATAGGTCCGGCTACACCTTC. Translation gives CASSSTGYRSGYTF.

The chain is built from TRBV5-1 and TRBJ2-7; TRBD2 is a possible D gene (6 bases). Trimming pared 3 bases from V and 1 base from J, leaving 11 bases between. Germline V gives CDR1 SGHRS, CDR2 YFSETQ. The CDR3 is 14 residues long. The CDR3 nucleotides are TGCGCCAGCAGCTCGCGGGGCTCTTCCTACGAGCAGTACTTC. Translating it yields CASSSRGSSYEQYF.

The V and J genes are TRBV2 and TRBJ2-1, with TRBD2 matching over 13 bases. This CDR3 is built from 16 residues. Germline assignment: CDR1 SNHLY and CDR2 FYNNEI. Trimming at V came to 2 bases and at J to 6 bases, leaving 4 bases not matched to a gene. The CDR3 region has the DNA TGTGCCAGCAGTGAACTGGGACTAGCGGGGAGCAATGAGCAGTTCTTC. Its translation is CASSELGLAGSNEQFF.

The CDR3 DNA follows: TGTGCCAGCAGTTACAGGCACCGGGGGAACACTGAAGCTTTCTTT. Encoded protein: CASSYRHRGNTEAFF. This chain links TRBV6-5 with TRBJ1-1; unclear D gene. Germline values: CDR1 MNHEY, CDR2 SVGAGI. Trimming took 2 bases from V and 1 from J, leaving 11 bases between them. The length of the CDR3 is 15 residues.

This rearrangement joins TRBV18 to TRBJ1-4; no reliable D call. Germline V gene data show CDR1 as KGHSH and CDR2 as LQKENI. The CDR3 totals 14 residues. With 4 bases removed from V and 4 bases from J, the gap between germline ends came to 10 bases. CDR3 in amino acids: CASSQPSFNEKLFF. The CDR3 nucleotides read TGTGCCAGCTCACAGCCCAGCTTTAATGAAAAACTGTTTTTT.

About this clone: In the same sample, other DNA sequences code for this CDR3. The CDR3 loop reads CAWSVQGDQPQHF. CDR3 bases: TGTGCCTGGAGTGTACAGGGCGATCAGCCCCAGCATTTT. The chain couples TRBV30 to TRBJ1-5; tentative D call: TRBD1 (6 bases). CDR1 is GTSNPN and CDR2 is SVGIG in the germline V gene (reference sequence). V lost 0 bases, J lost 5 bases, and 8 bases lay in between. The CDR3 extends over 13 amino acids.

The rearrangement joins TRBV14 to TRBJ1-5; D is possibly TRBD1 (6 bases). Germline lookup yields CDR1 SGHDN and CDR2 FVKESK. This CDR3 contains 18 residues. V was trimmed by 0 bases and J by 5 bases, leaving 20 bases between them. The CDR3 reads CASSQDWGAQLRDQPQHF. CDR3 coding DNA: TGTGCCAGCAGCCAAGATTGGGGGGCCCAACTCAGAGATCAGCCCCAGCATTTT.

The rearrangement joins TRBV7-3 to TRBJ1-3; D is ambiguous. Looked up from germline, CDR1 is SGHTA and CDR2 is FQGTGA. Trimming took 3 bases from V and 1 from J, leaving 7 bases between them. CDR3 length: 14 amino acids. The CDR3 DNA follows: TGTGCCAGCAGCTTGAGTAATTCTGGAAACACCATATATTTT. Translation: CASSLSNSGNTIYF. The variable domain in full, completed from reference TRBV7-3 and TRBJ1-3, reads GAGVSQTPSNKVTEKGKYVELRCDPISGHTALYWYRQSLGQGPEFLIYFQGTGAADDSGLPNDRFFAVRPEGSVSTLKIQRTERGDSAVYLCASSLSNSGNTIYFGEGSWLTVV.

For the CDR3, the DNA is TGTGCCAGCAGACAATTCTACCGGGCCGAGACTGAAGCTTTCTTT. It specifies CASRQFYRAETEAFF. The rearrangement links TRBV6-5 to TRBJ1-1; D remains unclear. Germline CDR1 and CDR2: MNHEY and SVGAGI. The V end was cut by 6 bases, the J end by 5 bases, with 19 bases between. The length of the CDR3 is 15 residues.

This clone has a single count. CDR3 in DNA: TGTGCCACCAGCAGGGGACTAGCGGGGGGCAATGAGCAGTTCTTC. Translating gives CATSRGLAGGNEQFF. The chain joins TRBV15 to TRBJ2-1; 15 nucleotides align to TRBD2. From germline, CDR1 is LNHNV and CDR2 YYDKDF (reference sequence). CDR3 size: 15 residues. V lost 3 bases to trimming and J lost 6 bases; unmatched junction nucleotides: 0. Supplemented by reference TRBV15 and TRBJ2-1, the full variable domain reads DAMVIQNPRYQVTQFGKPVTLSCSQTLNHNVMYWYQQKSSQAPKLLFHYYDKDFNNEADTPDNFQSRRPNTSFCFLDIRSPGLGDTAMYLCATSRGLAGGNEQFFGPGTRLTVL.

The rearrangement joins TRBV12-3 or TRBV12-4 to TRBJ2-1; TRBD2 matches 11 bases. This CDR3 comprises 13 residues. With 6 bases clipped from V and 15 bases from J, the junction kept 10 bases outside the gene matches. The CDR3 nucleotides read TGTGCCAGCAGCCCCACCCTAGCGGGGGGAACGTTCTTC. As protein: CASSPTLAGGTFF.

The chain carries TRBV19 and TRBJ1-2; D may be TRBD1 (5 bases). The V gene lost 5 bases and the J gene lost 7 bases, with 17 bases spanning the gap. The CDR3 has 14 residues. Germline V gives CDR1 LNHDA, CDR2 SQIVND (reference sequence). For the CDR3, the DNA is TGTGCCAGTAGTTCCTCGTACCTCGGGGGTGGCTACACCTTC. It translates to CASSSSYLGGGYTF.

The V call is TRBV5-1, the J call TRBJ2-3, with TRBD2 matching 7 bases. The CDR3 is made up of 15 amino acids. Germline V lookup: CDR1 SGHRS, CDR2 YFSETQ. With 4 bases clipped from V and 0 bases from J, the junction kept 5 bases outside the gene matches. CDR3 protein: CASSRDYPSTDTQYF. DNA for the CDR3: TGCGCCAGCAGCCGGGACTACCCTAGCACAGATACGCAGTATTTT. Full variable domain (missing parts from reference TRBV5-1 and TRBJ2-3): KAGVTQTPRYLIKTRGQQVTLSCSPISGHRSVSWYQQTPGQGLQFLFEYFSETQRNKGNFPGRFSGRQFSNSRSEMNVSTLELGDSALYLCASSRDYPSTDTQYFGPGTRLTVL.

The CDR3 coding sequence is TGTGCCAGCAGCCAAGATTTGAGGTTATACACTGAAGCTTTCTTT. Amino acids: CASSQDLRLYTEAFF. The chain uses TRBV3-1 (or the pseudogene TRBV3-2) and TRBJ1-1, with D uncertain. Germline CDR1 and CDR2: LGHDT and YNNKEL (reference sequence). Trimming shortened V by 0 bases and J by 3 bases, and 11 bases separated the two germline ends. This CDR3 contains 15 residues.

The chain uses TRBV9 and TRBJ1-1, with D perhaps matching TRBD1 (6 bases). The V end lost 0 bases, the J end lost 4 bases, and 16 bases lay between the germline ends. CDR3 length equals 16 residues. The germline gives CDR1 SGDLS, CDR2 YYNGEE. DNA of the CDR3: TGTGCCAGCAGCGTAGGGGCGGGGGCAGCGGGCACTGAAGCTTTCTTT. Protein product: CASSVGAGAAGTEAFF.

The chain recombines TRBV3-1 (or the pseudogene TRBV3-2) with TRBJ1-4; perhaps TRBD1 as D (6 bases). Trimming cost V 0 bases and J 8 bases, with 13 bases left between them. Germline V gene lookup returns CDR1 LGHDT and CDR2 YNNKEL (reference sequence). The CDR3 has 15 amino acids. CDR3 sequence (DNA): TGTGCCAGCAGCCAAGATCTATCCAGGGGAGAAAAACTGTTTTTT. Protein sequence: CASSQDLSRGEKLFF.

The chain carries TRBV7-3 and TRBJ2-1; perhaps TRBD2 as D (6 bases). The CDR3 runs to 14 residues. V lost 4 bases and J 3 bases, leaving 10 bases between the germline ends. Germline V lookup: CDR1 SGHTA, CDR2 FQGTGA. The CDR3 sequence is CASSYRGIYNEQFF. The CDR3 DNA reads as TGTGCCAGCAGCTACCGGGGGATCTACAATGAGCAGTTCTTC.

The chain combines TRBV2 with TRBJ1-3; weak D call: TRBD1 (6 bases). Between the trimmed V and J ends, which lost 3 bases and 3 bases, there was a span of 9 bases. Germline V lookup: CDR1 SNHLY, CDR2 FYNNEI. The CDR3 sequence is 14 residues long. This CDR3 is CASSDRGIGNTIYF. CDR3 nucleotide sequence: TGTGCCAGCAGTGACAGGGGAATTGGAAACACCATATATTTT.

In its sample, this clone was seen once. V and J are TRBV6-4 and TRBJ1-2; TRBD1 aligns across 11 bases. The trim removed 3 bases at V and 1 base at J, leaving 1 base unmatched. From germline, CDR1 is MRHNA and CDR2 SNTAGT. The CDR3 extends over 15 amino acids. CDR3 amino acids: CASSDGTGGNYGYTF. In nucleotides, the CDR3 is TGTGCCAGCAGTGATGGGACAGGGGGTAACTATGGCTACACCTTC.

The chain recombines TRBV29-1 with TRBJ1-1; a weak D match, TRBD1 (5 bases). The CDR3 contains 14 residues. V was clipped by 5 bases and J by 0 bases, with 13 bases between them. Germline assignment: CDR1 SQVTM and CDR2 ANQGSEA. CDR3 nucleotides: TGCAGCGTTACGGACGGGACGATGAACACTGAAGCTTTCTTT. The encoded protein is CSVTDGTMNTEAFF.

The chain is built from TRBV5-1 and TRBJ2-3; 16 bases are shared with TRBD2. V trimming: 4 bases; J trimming: 5 bases; junction bases outside the gene matches: 4. The CDR3 runs to 16 residues. Germline V gene sequence: CDR1 SGHRS, CDR2 YFSETQ. CDR3 DNA: TGCGCCAGCAGCCCGGGACTAGCGGGGGGGGTAGATACGCAGTATTTT. Protein sequence: CASSPGLAGGVDTQYF. The full variable domain, completed using reference TRBV5-1 and TRBJ2-3, is KAGVTQTPRYLIKTRGQQVTLSCSPISGHRSVSWYQQTPGQGLQFLFEYFSETQRNKGNFPGRFSGRQFSNSRSEMNVSTLELGDSALYLCASSPGLAGGVDTQYFGPGTRLTVL.

The rearrangement uses TRBV11-2 and TRBJ2-1; no reliable D call. V was pared by 0 bases and J by 0 bases, with 9 bases between. The CDR3 has 16 residues. Looked up from germline, CDR1 is SGHAT and CDR2 is FQNNGV. The CDR3 here is CASSLEGTVSYNEQFF. For the CDR3, the DNA is TGTGCCAGCAGCTTAGAAGGTACGGTCTCCTACAATGAGCAGTTCTTC.

The gene calls are TRBV27 and TRBJ2-5, with D unclear. Per the germline V gene, CDR1 is MNHEY and CDR2 is SMNVEV (reference sequence). This CDR3 comprises 15 residues. V lost 1 base and J lost 5, with 14 bases in between. CDR3 bases: TGTGCCAGCAGTTTATTGGGTATCGGTACGGAGACCCAGTACTTC. Its protein is CASSLLGIGTETQYF.